The 5 T cell receptor beta chains in this list originate from one sample, sequenced in a study of radiation and T cells in renal cell carcinoma. The table came from immunoSEQ multiplex PCR; TCRdb's copy has only in-frame clones and leaves some out. This table holds tens of thousands of clones, about 80% found once. The time point here: blood 2 weeks post-SBRT. Treatment specified: 15 Gy SBRT to primary tumor, nephrectomy 4 weeks later. Here the sequenced sample was blood, taken from a patient whose treatment included radiotherapy and nephrectomy. The receptor source for this set is a woman in her sixties or seventies with renal cell carcinoma.

This clone was recorded a few times. The chain employs TRBV10-2 and TRBJ1-6; 9 bases are a match to TRBD1. The V and J ends lost 6 bases and 8 bases, in that order; junction bases with no gene match: 5. CDR1 is WSHSY and CDR2 is SAAADI in the germline V gene. The CDR3 is 14 amino acids. The CDR3, as DNA: TGCGCCAGCAGGCTGGACAGGGGACATTCACCCCTCCACTTT. Translated, it gives CASRLDRGHSPLHF.

With respect to this clone: The junction departs from the called germline gene at one end, perhaps through a read error. The chain combines TRBV29-1 with TRBJ2-3; maybe TRBD2 (6 bases). Germline CDR1 SQVTM, CDR2 ANQGSEA. CDR3 length: 14 residues. Here the CDR3 DNA reads TGCAGCGTGTTGGGGGGTGGCGGCACCGATACGCAGTATTTT. Translating gives CSVLGGGGTDTQYF.

This clone showed up just once. V is TRBV7-9 and J is TRBJ2-1; possibly TRBD1 or TRBD2 for D (5 bases each). CDR3 length equals 12 residues. Per germline, CDR1 SEHNR and CDR2 FQNEAQ (reference sequence). V was shortened by 4 bases and J by 10 bases, with 11 bases between the two germline ends. The CDR3 coding sequence is TGTGCCAGCAGCTCGGACTGGGACGAGCAGTTCTTC. Translating it yields CASSSDWDEQFF.

V usage is TRBV7-3 and J usage is TRBJ1-6; 11 positions agree with TRBD1. The CDR3 contains 20 residues. V lost 2 bases and J lost 0; bases outside the gene matches: 9. In germline, CDR1 is SGHTA, CDR2 FQGTGA. CDR3 nucleotides: TGTGCCAGCAGCTTATCGGACAGGGGGCCCGGTAGCTCCTATAATTCACCCCTCCACTTT. Encoded protein: CASSLSDRGPGSSYNSPLHF.

The chain uses TRBV11-2 and TRBJ2-3; D unresolved. Germline V lookup: CDR1 SGHAT, CDR2 FQNNGV. This CDR3 is 14 amino acids long. Trimming removed 3 bases from V and 6 bases from J, with 13 bases in between. CDR3 nucleotide sequence: TGTGCCAGCAGCTTGGCCTCTGTTCTGGATACGCAGTATTTT. Encoded protein: CASSLASVLDTQYF.